This T cell receptor beta chain was found in a study of blood T cell repertoires in COVID-19. Overall study: Collection of acute and convalescent COVID-19 samples took place in the United States, Italy and Spain.

Repertoires were generated with immunoSEQ multiplex PCR, while TCRdb's copy carries only in-frame clones and drops some. The sample lists over 300,000 clones, 65% to 85% occurring once. J lost 2 bases, V lost 5 bases, and 5 bases had no gene match. In germline, CDR1 is MNHEY, CDR2 SMNVEV (reference sequence). This CDR3 contains 16 residues. The TCR was taken from a woman in her forties or fifties with acute or convalescent COVID-19. This rearrangement joins TRBV27 to TRBJ2-1; 11 bases are shared with TRBD2. The specimen sequenced was peripheral blood. The CDR3 sequence is CASSPGTSGPYNEQFF. CDR3 nucleotide sequence: TGTGCCAGCAGTCCCGGGACTAGCGGCCCCTACAATGAGCAGTTCTTC.